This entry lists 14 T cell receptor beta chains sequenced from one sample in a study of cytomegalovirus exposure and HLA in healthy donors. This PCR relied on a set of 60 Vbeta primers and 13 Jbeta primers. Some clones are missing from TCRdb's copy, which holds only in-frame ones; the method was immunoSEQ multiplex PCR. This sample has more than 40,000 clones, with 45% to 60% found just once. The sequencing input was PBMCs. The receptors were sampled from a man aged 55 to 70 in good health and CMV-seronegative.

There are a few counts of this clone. The CDR3 coding sequence is TGTGCCAGCAGCTTCCCCAGGGGAGGGACTGAAGCTTTCTTT. Translating gives CASSFPRGGTEAFF. The J gene is TRBJ1-1, the V gene TRBV7-9; a possible D gene is TRBD1 (6 bases). Germline values: CDR1 SEHNR, CDR2 FQNEAQ (reference sequence). V gave up 3 bases and J gave up 5 bases, with 13 bases separating them. The CDR3 is 14 amino acids.

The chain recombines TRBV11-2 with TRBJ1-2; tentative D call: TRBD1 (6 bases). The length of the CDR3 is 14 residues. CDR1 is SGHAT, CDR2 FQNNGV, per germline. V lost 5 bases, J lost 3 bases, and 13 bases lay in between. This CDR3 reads CASSALRGDYGYTF. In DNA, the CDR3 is TGTGCCAGCAGCGCCCTCAGGGGTGACTATGGCTACACCTTC.

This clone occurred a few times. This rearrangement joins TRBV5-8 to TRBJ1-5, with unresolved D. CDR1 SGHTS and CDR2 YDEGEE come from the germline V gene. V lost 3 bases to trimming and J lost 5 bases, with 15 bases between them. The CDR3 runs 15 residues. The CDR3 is CASSSGPRPDQPQHF. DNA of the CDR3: TGTGCCAGCAGCTCTGGGCCAAGACCGGATCAGCCCCAGCATTTT.

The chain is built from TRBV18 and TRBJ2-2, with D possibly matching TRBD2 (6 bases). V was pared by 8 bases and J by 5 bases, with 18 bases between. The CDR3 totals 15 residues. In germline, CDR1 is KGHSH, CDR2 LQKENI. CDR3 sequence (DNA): TGTGCCAGCAACGCGGCTAGCGTCCGGACCGGGGAGCTGTTTTTT. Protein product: CASNAASVRTGELFF.

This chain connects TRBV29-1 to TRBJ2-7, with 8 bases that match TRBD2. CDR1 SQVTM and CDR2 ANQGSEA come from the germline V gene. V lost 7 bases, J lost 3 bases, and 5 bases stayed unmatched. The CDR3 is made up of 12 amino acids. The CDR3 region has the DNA TGCAGCGCCTGGACTAGCATCTACGAGCAGTACTTC. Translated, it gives CSAWTSIYEQYF.

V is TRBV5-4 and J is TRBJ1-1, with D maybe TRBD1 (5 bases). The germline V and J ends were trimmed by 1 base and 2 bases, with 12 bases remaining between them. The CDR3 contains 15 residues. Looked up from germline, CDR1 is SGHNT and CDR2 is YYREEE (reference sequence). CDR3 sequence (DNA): TGTGCCAGCAGCTTGCCCTCCCAGGGCAACACTGAAGCTTTCTTT. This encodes CASSLPSQGNTEAFF. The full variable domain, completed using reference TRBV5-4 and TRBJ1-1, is ETGVTQSPTHLIKTRGQQVTLRCSSQSGHNTVSWYQQALGQGPQFIFQYYREEENGRGNFPPRFSGLQFPNYSSELNVNALELDDSALYLCASSLPSQGNTEAFFGQGTRLTVV.

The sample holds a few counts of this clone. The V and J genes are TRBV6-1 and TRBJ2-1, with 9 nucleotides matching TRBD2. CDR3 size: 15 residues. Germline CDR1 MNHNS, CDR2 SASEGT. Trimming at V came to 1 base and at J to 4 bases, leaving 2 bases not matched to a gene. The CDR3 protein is CASSEGAGGYNEQFF. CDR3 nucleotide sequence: TGTGCCAGCAGTGAAGGGGCGGGAGGGTACAATGAGCAGTTCTTC.

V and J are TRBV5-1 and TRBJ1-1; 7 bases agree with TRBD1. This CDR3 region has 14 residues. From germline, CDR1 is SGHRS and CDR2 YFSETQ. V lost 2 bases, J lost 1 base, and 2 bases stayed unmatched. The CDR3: CASSFRTGNTEAFF. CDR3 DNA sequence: TGCGCCAGCAGCTTCAGGACAGGGAACACTGAAGCTTTCTTT.

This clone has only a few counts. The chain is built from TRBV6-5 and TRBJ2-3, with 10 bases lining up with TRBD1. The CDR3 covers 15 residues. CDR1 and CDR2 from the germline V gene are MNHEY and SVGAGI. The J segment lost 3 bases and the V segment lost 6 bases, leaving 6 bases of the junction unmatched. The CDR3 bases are TGTGCCAGCAGGAGACAGGGGGCGCGGACAGATACGCAGTATTTT. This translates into CASRRQGARTDTQYF.

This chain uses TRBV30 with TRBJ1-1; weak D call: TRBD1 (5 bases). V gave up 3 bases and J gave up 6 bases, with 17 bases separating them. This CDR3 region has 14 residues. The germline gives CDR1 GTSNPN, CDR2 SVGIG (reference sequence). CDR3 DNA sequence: TGTGCCTGGAGAGGAGAGGGGAGGAGCGCTGAAGCTTTCTTT. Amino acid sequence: CAWRGEGRSAEAFF.

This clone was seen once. Here the CDR3 DNA reads TGTGCCAGCTCACCTCCGAGGGGAGCGGGAGACGCCTACGAGCAGTACTTC. Protein product: CASSPPRGAGDAYEQYF. The rearrangement uses TRBV18 and TRBJ2-7; 8 bases agree with TRBD2. CDR3 length: 17 residues. V lost 3 bases and J lost 2; bases outside the gene matches: 12. Germline CDR1 KGHSH, CDR2 LQKENI.

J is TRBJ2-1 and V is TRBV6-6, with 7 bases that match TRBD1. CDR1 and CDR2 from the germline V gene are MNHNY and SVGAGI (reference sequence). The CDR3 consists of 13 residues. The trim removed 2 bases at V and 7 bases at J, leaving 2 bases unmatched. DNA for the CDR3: TGTGCCAGCAGTTACACACAGGGGAATGAGCAGTTCTTC. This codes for CASSYTQGNEQFF.

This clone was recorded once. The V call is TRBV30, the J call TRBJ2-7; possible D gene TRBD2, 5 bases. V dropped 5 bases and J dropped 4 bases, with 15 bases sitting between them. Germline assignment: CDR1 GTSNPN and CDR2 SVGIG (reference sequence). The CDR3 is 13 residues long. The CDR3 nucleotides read TGTGCCTGGGGGCGAATCCCGGGGTACGAGCAGTACTTC. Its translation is CAWGRIPGYEQYF.

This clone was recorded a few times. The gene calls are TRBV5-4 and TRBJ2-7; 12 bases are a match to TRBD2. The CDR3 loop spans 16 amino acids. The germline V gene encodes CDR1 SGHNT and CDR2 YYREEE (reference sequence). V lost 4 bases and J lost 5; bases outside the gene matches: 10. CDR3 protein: CASSPAASGRVHEQYF. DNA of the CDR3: TGTGCCAGCAGCCCGGCGGCTAGCGGGAGGGTCCACGAGCAGTACTTC.